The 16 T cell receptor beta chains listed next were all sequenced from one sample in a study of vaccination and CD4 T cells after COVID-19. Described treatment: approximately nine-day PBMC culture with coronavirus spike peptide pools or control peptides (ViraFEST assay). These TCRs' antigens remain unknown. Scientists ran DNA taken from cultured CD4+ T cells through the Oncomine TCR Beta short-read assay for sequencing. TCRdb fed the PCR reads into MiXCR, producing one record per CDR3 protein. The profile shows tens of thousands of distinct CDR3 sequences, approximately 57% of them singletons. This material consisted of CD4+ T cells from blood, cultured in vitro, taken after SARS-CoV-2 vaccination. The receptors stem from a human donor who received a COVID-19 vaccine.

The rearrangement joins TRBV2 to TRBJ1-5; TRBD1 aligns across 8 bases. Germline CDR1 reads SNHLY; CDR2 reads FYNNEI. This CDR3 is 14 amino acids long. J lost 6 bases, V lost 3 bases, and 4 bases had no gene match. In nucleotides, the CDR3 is TGTGCCAGCAGTGAGATGGACAGGGCTCAGCCCCAGCATTTT. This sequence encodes CASSEMDRAQPQHF.

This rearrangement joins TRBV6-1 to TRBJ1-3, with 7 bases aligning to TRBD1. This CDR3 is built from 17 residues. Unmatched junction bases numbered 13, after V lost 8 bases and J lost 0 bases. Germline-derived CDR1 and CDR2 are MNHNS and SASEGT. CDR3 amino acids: CASFARQGMYSGNTIYF. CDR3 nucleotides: TGTGCCAGCTTCGCGCGACAGGGCATGTACTCTGGAAACACCATATATTTT.

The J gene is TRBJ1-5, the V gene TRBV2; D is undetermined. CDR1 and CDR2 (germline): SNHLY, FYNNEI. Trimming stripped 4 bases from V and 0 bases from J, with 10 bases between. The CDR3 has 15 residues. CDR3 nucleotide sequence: TGTGCCAGCAGTGGGGAGGTGTATAGCAATCAGCCCCAGCATTTT. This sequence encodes CASSGEVYSNQPQHF.

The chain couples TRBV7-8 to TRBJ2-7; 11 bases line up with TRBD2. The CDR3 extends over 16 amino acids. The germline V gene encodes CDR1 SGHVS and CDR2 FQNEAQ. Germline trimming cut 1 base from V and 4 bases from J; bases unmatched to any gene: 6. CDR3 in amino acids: CASSLGATSGVYEQYF. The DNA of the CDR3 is TGTGCCAGCAGCTTAGGGGCGACTAGCGGGGTTTACGAGCAGTACTTC.

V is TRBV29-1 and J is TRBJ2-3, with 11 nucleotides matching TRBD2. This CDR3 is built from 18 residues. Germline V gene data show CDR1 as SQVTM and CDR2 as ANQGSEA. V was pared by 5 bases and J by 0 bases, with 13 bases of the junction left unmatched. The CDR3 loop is CSVPPSITSGGSTDTQYF. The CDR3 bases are TGCAGCGTTCCCCCAAGTATTACTAGCGGGGGAAGCACAGATACGCAGTATTTT.

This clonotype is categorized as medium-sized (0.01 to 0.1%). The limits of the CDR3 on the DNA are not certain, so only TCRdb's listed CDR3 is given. The CDR3 sequence is CASSFLAAQETQYF. The chain carries TRBV12-3 or TRBV12-4 and TRBJ2-5. 14 amino acids form the CDR3, both terminal residues included.

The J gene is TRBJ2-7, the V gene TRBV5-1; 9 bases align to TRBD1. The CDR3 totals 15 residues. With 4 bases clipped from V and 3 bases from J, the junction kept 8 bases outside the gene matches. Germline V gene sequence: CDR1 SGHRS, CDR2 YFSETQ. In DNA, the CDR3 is TGCGCCAGCAGCGCAGGGACAGGGTTATACTACGAGCAGTACTTC. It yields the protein CASSAGTGLYYEQYF.

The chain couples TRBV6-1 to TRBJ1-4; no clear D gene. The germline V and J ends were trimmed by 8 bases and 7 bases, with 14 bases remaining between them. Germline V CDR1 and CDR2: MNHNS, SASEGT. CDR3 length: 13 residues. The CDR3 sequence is CASQKDGVEKLFF. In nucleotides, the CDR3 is TGTGCCAGCCAGAAGGACGGCGTTGAAAAACTGTTTTTT.

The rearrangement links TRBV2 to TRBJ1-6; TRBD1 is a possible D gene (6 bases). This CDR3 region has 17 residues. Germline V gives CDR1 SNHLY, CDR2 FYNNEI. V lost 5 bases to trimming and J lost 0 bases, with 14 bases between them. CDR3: CASSLRQARSYNSPLHF. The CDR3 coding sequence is TGTGCCAGCAGTCTGCGACAGGCCCGCTCCTATAATTCACCCCTCCACTTT.

CDR3 nucleotides: TGTGCCAGCGGCCTGTATTCACCCCTCCACTTT. The encoded protein is CASGLYSPLHF. The J gene is TRBJ1-6, the V gene TRBV27; D gene unclear. The V end lost 8 bases, the J end lost 8 bases, and 7 bases lay between the germline ends. Germline V gives CDR1 MNHEY, CDR2 SMNVEV (reference sequence). The CDR3 covers 11 residues.

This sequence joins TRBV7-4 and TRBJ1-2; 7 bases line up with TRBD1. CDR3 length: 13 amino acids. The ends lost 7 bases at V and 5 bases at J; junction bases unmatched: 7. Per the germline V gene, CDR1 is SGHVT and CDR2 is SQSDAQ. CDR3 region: CASKGGVTYGYTF. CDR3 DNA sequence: TGTGCCAGCAAAGGGGGCGTCACATATGGCTACACCTTC.

The CDR3 nucleotides are TGTGCCAGCAGCCCAAGCGCCGGGGAAAACATTCAGTACTTC. Amino acids: CASSPSAGENIQYF. The chain has TRBV9 and TRBJ2-4, with D perhaps matching TRBD2 (5 bases). The germline V and J ends were trimmed by 4 bases and 5 bases, with 13 bases remaining between them. Germline values: CDR1 SGDLS, CDR2 YYNGEE. CDR3 length: 14 residues.

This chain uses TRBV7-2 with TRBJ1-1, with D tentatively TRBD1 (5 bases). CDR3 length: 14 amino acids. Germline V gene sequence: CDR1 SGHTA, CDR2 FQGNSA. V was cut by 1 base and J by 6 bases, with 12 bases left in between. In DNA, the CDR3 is TGTGCCAGCAGCTTAGGGGCAGGGTGGGCTGAAGCTTTCTTT. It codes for CASSLGAGWAEAFF.

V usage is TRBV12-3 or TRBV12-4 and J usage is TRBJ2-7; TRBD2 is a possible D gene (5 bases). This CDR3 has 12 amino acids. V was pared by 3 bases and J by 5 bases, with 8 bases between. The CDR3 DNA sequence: TGTGCCAGCAGTTTTTTGAGGGACGAGCAGTACTTC. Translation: CASSFLRDEQYF.

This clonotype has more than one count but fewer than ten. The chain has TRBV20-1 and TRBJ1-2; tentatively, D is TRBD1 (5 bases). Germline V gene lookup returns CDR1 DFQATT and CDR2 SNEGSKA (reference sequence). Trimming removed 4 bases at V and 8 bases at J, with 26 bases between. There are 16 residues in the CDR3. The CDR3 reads CSAKKPLGLRYEGYTF. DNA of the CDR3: TGCAGTGCTAAAAAACCACTGGGACTCCGTTATGAAGGCTACACCTTC.

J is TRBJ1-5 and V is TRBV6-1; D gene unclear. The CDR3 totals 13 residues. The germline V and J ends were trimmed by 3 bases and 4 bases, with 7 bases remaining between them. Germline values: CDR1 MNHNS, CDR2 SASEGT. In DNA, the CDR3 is TGTGCCAGCAGTGACTGGGGTAATCAGCCCCAGCATTTT. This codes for CASSDWGNQPQHF.